These 21 T cell receptor beta chains share one sample of origin, sequenced in a study of T-cell reconstitution after alpha-beta-depleted transplantation in children. This sample's TCRbeta library carried unique molecular identifier barcodes. TCRdb processed the PCR reads anew with MiXCR; each CDR3 protein has one entry. The sample has just over 950,000 distinct CDR3 sequences; roughly 29% are singletons. The sequenced sample was PBMCs, mostly from graft donor cells, obtained 360 days after TCRalphabeta/CD19-depleted stem cell transplant. Receptor source: a boy younger than two who had a stem cell transplant for SCID, so the T cells may come from the graft donor.

V usage is TRBV20-1 and J usage is TRBJ2-3, with D possibly matching TRBD2 (6 bases). Looked up from germline, CDR1 is DFQATT and CDR2 is SNEGSKA (reference sequence). CDR3 size: 14 residues. Trimming stripped 3 bases from V and 6 bases from J, with 16 bases between. CDR3 sequence: CSAREGFLQDTQYF. CDR3 nucleotides: TGCAGTGCTAGGGAGGGGTTCCTCCAGGATACGCAGTATTTT.

The CDR3 region has the DNA TGTGCCAGCAGGAAACAGGGGGTGAGCAATCAGCCCCAGCATTTT. Amino acid sequence: CASRKQGVSNQPQHF. The chain recombines TRBV6-2 or TRBV6-3 with TRBJ1-5, with 8 bases fitting TRBD1. Trimming cost V 6 bases and J 1 base; bases outside gene matches: 5. CDR3 length: 15 residues. Germline CDR1 and CDR2: MNHEY and SVGEGT.

This clonotype was seen ten or more times. The chain carries TRBV24-1 and TRBJ2-7; possible D gene TRBD1, 6 bases. CDR3 length: 14 residues. Trimming pared 2 bases from V and 3 bases from J, leaving 10 bases between. Germline V gives CDR1 KGHDR, CDR2 SFDVKD. CDR3 loop: CATSDSPGHYEQYF. CDR3 sequence (DNA): TGTGCCACCAGTGATTCACCGGGACACTACGAGCAGTACTTC.

This clonotype turned up a few times. J is TRBJ2-3 and V is TRBV20-1; D call uncertain. Trimming took off 5 bases at V and 4 bases at J, with 19 bases between the two ends. Germline CDR1 is DFQATT and CDR2 is SNEGSKA (reference sequence). The CDR3 totals 15 residues. The CDR3 DNA sequence: TGCAGTGCTGGTTTTTTTGTCCATAGCCCAGATACGCAGTATTTT. Its translation: CSAGFFVHSPDTQYF.

This clonotype showed up just a few times. This chain joins TRBV5-1 and TRBJ2-1; 10 bases fit TRBD2. The CDR3 is made up of 16 amino acids. Per germline, CDR1 SGHRS and CDR2 YFSETQ. V was clipped by 5 bases and J by 4 bases; unmatched bases: 9. The CDR3 sequence: CASRPGSGGFYNEQFF. For the CDR3, the DNA is TGCGCCAGCAGACCCGGTAGCGGGGGGTTTTACAATGAGCAGTTCTTC. The full variable domain, with the rest looked up from reference TRBV5-1 and TRBJ2-1, is KAGVTQTPRYLIKTRGQQVTLSCSPISGHRSVSWYQQTPGQGLQFLFEYFSETQRNKGNFPGRFSGRQFSNSRSEMNVSTLELGDSALYLCASRPGSGGFYNEQFFGPGTRLTVL.

This chain links TRBV12-3 or TRBV12-4 with TRBJ2-3, with 9 bases aligning to TRBD2. The CDR3 runs 17 residues. V trimming: 2 bases; J trimming: 4 bases; junction bases outside the gene matches: 10. CDR3 DNA: TGTGCCAGCAGTTTATGGCGGGGGGGCCAACTGGCAGATACGCAGTATTTT. Protein product: CASSLWRGGQLADTQYF.

The V gene is TRBV7-2, the J gene TRBJ2-7, with a tentative D call TRBD2 (5 bases). The germline V and J ends were trimmed by 5 bases and 3 bases, with 14 bases remaining between them. The CDR3 has 14 residues. Germline assignment: CDR1 SGHTA and CDR2 FQGNSA. CDR3 sequence: CASSLETGNYEQYF. In nucleotides, the CDR3 is TGTGCCAGCAGCCTAGAAACCGGGAACTACGAGCAGTACTTC.

The chain employs TRBV29-1 and TRBJ1-1; D gene ambiguous. The germline CDR1 and CDR2 sequences are SQVTM and ANQGSEA. Trimming took 2 bases from V and 8 from J, leaving 18 bases between them. The CDR3 sequence is 14 residues long. The CDR3 DNA reads as TGCAGCGTTGAATTTTTGTCTGTAGGTAACGAAGCTTTCTTT. This encodes CSVEFLSVGNEAFF.

This clonotype was found a few times. The chain recombines TRBV5-1 with TRBJ2-3, with D perhaps matching TRBD1 or TRBD2 (5 bases each). The V and J ends lost 1 base and 4 bases respectively, with 16 bases between them. The germline V gene encodes CDR1 SGHRS and CDR2 YFSETQ. The CDR3 consists of 16 residues. CDR3 bases: TGCGCCAGCAGCTTGACTGGCGGTGGGACCGCAGATACGCAGTATTTT. It is translated as CASSLTGGGTADTQYF. Drawing the rest from reference TRBV5-1 and TRBJ2-3, the complete variable domain is KAGVTQTPRYLIKTRGQQVTLSCSPISGHRSVSWYQQTPGQGLQFLFEYFSETQRNKGNFPGRFSGRQFSNSRSEMNVSTLELGDSALYLCASSLTGGGTADTQYFGPGTRLTVL.

CDR3 sequence (DNA): TGTGCCAGCAGTTTCGGCTGGTCCACAGATACGCAGTATTTT. Translation gives CASSFGWSTDTQYF. J is TRBJ2-3 and V is TRBV28; D is ambiguous. The germline V gene encodes CDR1 MDHEN and CDR2 SYDVKM. The CDR3 consists of 14 residues. The germline V and J ends were trimmed by 3 bases and 2 bases, with 9 bases remaining between them.

This clonotype was detected only a few times. The J gene is TRBJ2-1, the V gene TRBV7-9; D tentatively fits TRBD1 or TRBD2 (6 bases each). Between the trimmed V and J ends, which lost 3 bases and 6 bases, there was a span of 21 bases. Germline CDR1 reads SEHNR; CDR2 reads FQNEAQ (reference sequence). The CDR3 extends over 17 amino acids. For the CDR3, the DNA is TGTGCCAGCAGCTTCCCCCTGGGGGGCAATAAGCGCAATGAGCAGTTCTTC. The encoded protein is CASSFPLGGNKRNEQFF.

The chain has TRBV29-1 and TRBJ2-7; D could derive from TRBD1 or TRBD2 (7 bases each). Trimming left V 4 bases short and J 6 bases short, with 25 bases between. CDR1 SQVTM and CDR2 ANQGSEA come from the germline V gene. This CDR3 is 16 amino acids long. CDR3 coding DNA: TGCAGCGTTGGTGGGAGACAGGGAGGGGGGTATGGCGAGCAGTACGTC. Translation gives CSVGGRQGGGYGEQYV.

The V gene is TRBV4-3, the J gene TRBJ2-5; 10 bases map to TRBD1. Germline trimming cut 3 bases from V and 3 bases from J; bases unmatched to any gene: 4. CDR3 size: 15 residues. CDR1 and CDR2 from the germline V gene are LGHNA and YSLEER. The CDR3: CASSQGTGVKETQYF. The CDR3 region has the DNA TGCGCCAGCAGCCAGGGGACAGGGGTGAAAGAGACCCAGTACTTC.

In its sample, this clonotype was seen a few times. The chain joins TRBV29-1 to TRBJ2-1, with TRBD1 identical over 9 bases. Germline lookup yields CDR1 SQVTM and CDR2 ANQGSEA. V lost 3 bases and J lost 8; bases outside the gene matches: 8. This CDR3 has 14 residues. CDR3: CSVDWTGVRDEQFF. The CDR3 region has the DNA TGCAGCGTTGACTGGACAGGGGTCCGGGATGAGCAGTTCTTC.

The V call is TRBV6-2 or TRBV6-3, the J call TRBJ1-5, with 9 bases that match TRBD1. Germline values: CDR1 MNHEY, CDR2 SVGEGT. CDR3 size: 15 residues. With 6 bases clipped from V and 0 bases from J, the junction kept 3 bases outside the gene matches. The CDR3 reads CASRDRGYSNQPQHF. In DNA form, the CDR3 reads TGTGCCAGCAGGGACAGGGGTTATAGCAATCAGCCCCAGCATTTT.

This clonotype was picked up a small number of times. This chain joins TRBV15 and TRBJ1-4; 11 bases are shared with TRBD1. V was pared by 3 bases and J by 8 bases, with 8 bases of the junction left unmatched. This CDR3 has 16 residues. Per germline, CDR1 LNHNV and CDR2 YYDKDF (reference sequence). DNA of the CDR3: TGTGCCACCAGCAGGGACAGGGGGCCTCCGGGAGAAAAACTGTTTTTT. Its translation: CATSRDRGPPGEKLFF.

This chain connects TRBV4-2 to TRBJ2-1; 7 bases map to TRBD2. This CDR3 contains 16 residues. Germline V gives CDR1 LGHNA, CDR2 YNFKEQ. Trimming took 3 bases from V and 5 from J; bases not matched to a gene: 10. The CDR3 DNA reads as TGTGCCAGCAGCCACCTTTCAGCGGGGTCCAACAATGAGCAGTTCTTC. It yields the protein CASSHLSAGSNNEQFF.

This clonotype was detected a few times. V gene TRBV28 combines with J gene TRBJ2-1, with D perhaps matching TRBD1 or TRBD2 (6 bases each). The germline V gene has CDR1 MDHEN and CDR2 SYDVKM. V was shortened by 2 bases and J by 4 bases, with 15 bases between the two germline ends. This CDR3 comprises 16 residues. CDR3: CASSLVLWGAYNEQFF. Here the CDR3 DNA reads TGTGCCAGCAGTTTAGTACTGTGGGGGGCTTACAATGAGCAGTTCTTC.

This clonotype was observed a few times. The rearrangement joins TRBV6-5 to TRBJ2-3; D call uncertain. This CDR3 is built from 14 residues. Germline lookup yields CDR1 MNHEY and CDR2 SVGAGI. V was pared by 0 bases and J by 5 bases, with 9 bases between. Written as DNA, the CDR3 is TGTGCCAGCAGTTACTCTTTGCTGGGAGATACGCAGTATTTT. Protein sequence: CASSYSLLGDTQYF.

This chain uses TRBV10-3 with TRBJ1-1, with D unclear. Germline V lookup: CDR1 ENHRY, CDR2 SYGVKD. This CDR3 is 13 amino acids long. Trimming stripped 6 bases from V and 1 base from J, with 9 bases between. Here the CDR3 reads CAIRGGPNTEAFF. CDR3 bases: TGTGCCATCAGGGGCGGGCCGAACACTGAAGCTTTCTTT.

The chain links TRBV6-5 to TRBJ2-1; 10 bases align to TRBD2. The CDR3 spans 16 residues. Trimming took 4 bases from V and 3 from J; bases not matched to a gene: 6. The V gene's germline CDR1 is MNHEY and CDR2 SVGAGI. The CDR3 coding sequence is TGTGCCAGCAGTTTCCCCCTAGCGGGAGTCTACAATGAGCAGTTCTTC. It yields the protein CASSFPLAGVYNEQFF.